This T cell receptor (beta chain) was sequenced for a study of vaccination and CD4 T cells after COVID-19. Overall study: All convalescent patients were nasal swab PCR positive for SARS-CoV-2; several had mild and one severe disease. Once diagnosed, patients had post-COVID samples drawn a median roughly 110 days later (range 35 to 161).

The Oncomine TCR Beta short-read assay generated sequence data from the DNA of cultured CD4+ T cells. In TCRdb, the PCR reads were re-called with MiXCR into one record per CDR3 protein. Of about 16,000 distinct CDR3 sequences detected, roughly half appear once; the ten largest clones hold 4.9%. Overall study findings and caveats: The researchers studied relatively few convalescent patients and omitted early post-infection timepoints.

With 6 bases clipped from V and 0 bases from J, the junction kept 5 bases outside the gene matches. The CDR3 contains 14 residues. CDR1 DFQATT and CDR2 SNEGSKA come from the germline V gene (reference sequence). Concerning this clonotype: Its target is not known.

The treatment is: roughly 11-day PBMC culture with coronavirus spike peptide pools or control peptides (ViraFEST assay). The culture of a few million PBMCs per well included approximately 9.3 IU/ml IL-2 and roughly 10 ug/ml peptide pools. The chain couples TRBV20-1 to TRBJ2-1, with TRBD2 identical over 7 bases. The sequencing used CD4+ T cells from blood, cultured in vitro, collected before SARS-CoV-2 vaccination. This clonotype was sampled from a human donor who had recovered from COVID-19. CDR3 region: CSALAGRSYNEQFF. The CDR3 nucleotides are TGCAGTGCCTTAGCGGGTCGCTCCTACAATGAGCAGTTCTTC.